This entry lists 5 T cell receptor beta chains sequenced from one sample in a study of identifying expanded T cells in peripheral blood. Sequenced by immunoSEQ multiplex PCR; TCRdb stores in-frame clones only, minus some. The sample lists tens of thousands of clones; approximately 85% were seen once. The sequencing sample was made of blood. The receptors stem from a person aged 18 to 70 in good health.

The chain carries TRBV7-2 and TRBJ1-3; D is ambiguous. The CDR3 sequence is 15 residues long. The germline CDR1 and CDR2 sequences are SGHTA and FQGNSA. Deletions cut 5 bases from V and 0 bases from J, with 11 bases between. CDR3: CASSQPISSGNTIYF. In DNA, the CDR3 is TGTGCCAGCAGCCAACCTATAAGCTCTGGAAACACCATATATTTT.

This clone was observed a few times. The chain employs TRBV10-3 and TRBJ2-2; D not resolved. Germline-derived CDR1 and CDR2 are ENHRY and SYGVKD. V lost 0 bases to trimming and J lost 4 bases, with 9 bases between them. The CDR3 has 15 amino acids. In DNA form, the CDR3 reads TGTGCCATCAGTGAGTCCAAGGGAAGCACCGGGGAGCTGTTTTTT. Translating it yields CAISESKGSTGELFF.

This clone was observed once. The chain is built from TRBV2 and TRBJ2-1; 13 bases are a match to TRBD2. Losses at the gene ends were 5 bases for V and 9 bases for J; bases not matched to a gene: 4. CDR3 size: 14 residues. Germline V lookup: CDR1 SNHLY, CDR2 FYNNEI. CDR3 sequence: CASSTSGGAIEQFF. CDR3 bases: TGTGCCAGCAGTACTAGCGGGGGGGCGATTGAGCAGTTCTTC.

The V and J genes are TRBV2 and TRBJ2-1; no clear D. Trimming removed 4 bases from V and 0 bases from J, with 10 bases in between. Germline V gene data show CDR1 as SNHLY and CDR2 as FYNNEI. This CDR3 region has 15 residues. The CDR3 loop reads CASSGPTSSYNEQFF. The CDR3 region has the DNA TGTGCCAGCAGTGGACCTACGAGCTCCTACAATGAGCAGTTCTTC.

This clone occurred a few times. The chain has TRBV11-2 and TRBJ1-1; perhaps TRBD1 as D (6 bases). This CDR3 spans 14 amino acids. V was cut by 1 base and J by 5 bases, with 11 bases left in between. Germline-derived CDR1 and CDR2 are SGHAT and FQNNGV. The CDR3, as DNA: TGTGCCAGCAGCTTAGCTAGGGGGGTTACTGAAGCTTTCTTT. Amino acid sequence: CASSLARGVTEAFF. Based on the CDR3 plus reference TRBV11-2 and TRBJ1-1, the full variable domain is EAGVAQSPRYKIIEKRQSVAFWCNPISGHATLYWYQQILGQGPKLLIQFQNNGVVDDSQLPKDRFSAERLKGVDSTLKIQPAKLEDSAVYLCASSLARGVTEAFFGQGTRLTVV.